A single sample is the source of the 10 T cell receptor beta chains below, sequenced in a study of sequential checkpoint blockade in melanoma. The assay was immunoSEQ multiplex PCR, and TCRdb's table has in-frame clones only and misses some. The profile shows some 30,000 clones, 82% of them singletons. Treatment here: randomized to nivolumab then ipilimumab (arm A) or the reverse (arm B). The starting material was CD8+ T cells sorted from blood (inferred from file names), obtained from a patient given nivolumab and ipilimumab in sequence. These receptors were obtained from a human donor with melanoma.

The chain combines TRBV15 with TRBJ1-6; D may be TRBD1 (6 bases). This CDR3 is 15 amino acids long. V lost 0 bases, J lost 10 bases, and 13 bases lay in between. CDR1 is LNHNV, CDR2 YYDKDF, per germline (reference sequence). The DNA of the CDR3 is TGTGCCACCAGCAGAGATAGGGGGGGGTACTCACCCCTCCACTTT. Translating it yields CATSRDRGGYSPLHF.

The chain links TRBV6-1 to TRBJ1-5; 7 nucleotides align to TRBD1. Germline CDR1 MNHNS, CDR2 SASEGT. This CDR3 spans 16 amino acids. V lost 3 bases, J lost 2 bases, and 7 bases stayed unmatched. The CDR3 sequence: CASSDGRGEGNQPQHF. The CDR3 DNA is TGTGCCAGCAGTGATGGCAGGGGGGAAGGCAATCAGCCCCAGCATTTT.

The V gene is TRBV2, the J gene TRBJ1-1; TRBD1 aligns across 7 bases. The V gene's germline CDR1 is SNHLY and CDR2 FYNNEI. The CDR3 is 15 amino acids. The junction had 7 bases not matched to a gene; V was cut back by 2 bases and J by 4 bases. The CDR3 DNA reads as TGTGCCAGCAGTGAACCCAGACAGGGTCTCACTGAAGCTTTCTTT. This codes for CASSEPRQGLTEAFF.

The sample holds a few counts of this clone. This sequence joins TRBV28 and TRBJ2-7, with D perhaps matching TRBD1 (5 bases). V was shortened by 3 bases and J by 1 base, with 13 bases between the two germline ends. Germline V CDR1 and CDR2: MDHEN, SYDVKM. The CDR3 is 15 amino acids. The CDR3 nucleotides read TGTGCCAGCAGTTTGGTAACAGGTTTATCCTACGAGCAGTACTTC. Protein product: CASSLVTGLSYEQYF. The full variable domain, its missing parts supplied by reference TRBV28 and TRBJ2-7, is DVKVTQSSRYLVKRTGEKVFLECVQDMDHENMFWYRQDPGLGLRLIYFSYDVKMKEKGDIPEGYSVSREKKERFSLILESASTNQTSMYLCASSLVTGLSYEQYFGPGTRLTVT.

This clone was seen only once. The rearrangement joins TRBV7-9 to TRBJ2-3, with D possibly TRBD2 on 6 matching bases. V was clipped by 5 bases and J by 1 base, with 16 bases between them. CDR1 is SEHNR, CDR2 FQNEAQ, per germline (reference sequence). The CDR3 runs to 16 residues. The CDR3 region is CASSVVEGRGTDTQYF. CDR3 nucleotides: TGTGCCAGCAGCGTCGTGGAGGGCCGGGGCACAGATACGCAGTATTTT.

The chain combines TRBV5-6 with TRBJ2-5; D is perhaps TRBD2 (5 bases). The end of the DNA aligns better with TRBJ2-7, so the J call may be wrong. Germline lookup yields CDR1 SGHDT and CDR2 YYEEEE. The CDR3 contains 14 residues. The CDR3 nucleotides read TGTGCCAGCAGCGGGCTGGGGAGCTCCTACGAGCAGTACTTC. It yields the protein CASSGLGSSYEQYF.

V is TRBV13 and J is TRBJ1-2; D gene uncertain. Trimming left V 3 bases short and J 0 bases short, with 8 bases between. The CDR3 contains 14 residues. In germline, CDR1 is PRHDT, CDR2 FYEKMQ (reference sequence). The CDR3 reads CASSFGTANYGYTF. DNA for the CDR3: TGTGCCAGCAGCTTCGGCACAGCTAACTATGGCTACACCTTC.

CDR3 in DNA: TGTGCCAGTAGTATGACAGGGACAGGGACCTTCTATGAGCAGTTCTTC. Residues: CASSMTGTGTFYEQFF. This sequence joins TRBV19 and TRBJ2-1, with TRBD1 matching over 9 bases. CDR3 length: 16 amino acids. Germline loops: CDR1 LNHDA, CDR2 SQIVND (reference sequence). The junction had 11 bases not matched to a gene; V was cut back by 3 bases and J by 8 bases.

In its sample, this clone ranks as medium-sized. The chain has TRBV5-1 and TRBJ1-1, with 7 bases aligning to TRBD1. Germline lookup yields CDR1 SGHRS and CDR2 YFSETQ. V shed 4 bases, J shed 1 base, and the junction held 4 bases outside the gene matches. CDR3 length: 14 amino acids. The CDR3 DNA follows: TGCGCCAGCAGCCATTGGACAGGGAACACTGAAGCTTTCTTT. Its protein is CASSHWTGNTEAFF.

The chain carries TRBV18 and TRBJ1-1; TRBD1 matches 9 bases. CDR3 length: 14 amino acids. Trimming at V came to 3 bases and at J to 3 bases, leaving 2 bases not matched to a gene. In germline, CDR1 is KGHSH, CDR2 LQKENI. The CDR3 DNA sequence: TGTGCCAGCTCACCGAGGACAGGGGACACTGAAGCTTTCTTT. Amino acid sequence: CASSPRTGDTEAFF.